The 25 T cell receptor beta chains below were found in one sample sequenced in a study of tissue T cells after allogeneic stem cell transplantation. Time point defined: mouse harvest day 7 after allogeneic transplant. The graft held 10^6 splenic CD5+ T cells and 10^7 T-cell-depleted bone marrow cells. Here immunoSEQ multiplex PCR was the method, and the copy in TCRdb shows in-frame clones only, minus some. The table includes 8,000 to 8,500 clones, 35% to 60% detected once. Sequenced: gut tissue. The receptors stem from a female BALB/c mouse given C57BL/6 T cells with graft-versus-host disease after an allogeneic hematopoietic cell transplant.

This clone showed up just a few times. The genes and germline here are from mouse. The read ends 1 residue shy of where the CDR3 ends; the end is completed using the germline J gene. The V gene is TRBV2, the J gene TRBJ2-2; the D is unclear. Germline V gives CDR1 LGHNA, CDR2 YSYQKL. V dropped 2 bases and J dropped 0 bases, with 4 bases sitting between them. The CDR3 has 14 residues. CDR3 DNA, as far as it was read: TGTGCCAGCAGCCAACAAGCAAACACCGGGCAGCTCTAC. Its translation: CASSQQANTGQLY. The complete CDR3 reads CASSQQANTGQLYF.

With regard to this clone: Mouse gene names and germline throughout. The sequenced fragment ends 1 residue before the CDR3 boundary, so the rest is inferred from the germline J gene. The V and J genes are TRBV20 and TRBJ2-3; TRBD1 agrees at 8 bases. The V segment lost 5 bases and the J segment 3 bases; nucleotides outside the gene matches: 1. The CDR3 sequence is 12 residues long. CDR1 and CDR2 from the germline V gene are GFQATS and STVNSAI. The CDR3 protein is CGAGQGAETLYF. CDR3 DNA, as far as it was read: TGTGGTGCTGGACAGGGCGCAGAAACGCTGTAT.

This clone has only one observation. Gene names are the mouse ones. The read terminates 1 residue before the CDR3 end, so the remaining end is supplied by the germline J gene. The J gene is TRBJ2-3, the V gene TRBV23; whether TRBD2, the table's D call, matches the DNA was not checked. From germline, CDR1 is KGHTA and CDR2 FQNQQP. The CDR3 is made up of 16 amino acids. Incomplete CDR3 DNA: TGCTCCAGCAGTCAAAGACTGGGGGAAATTGCAGAAACGCTGTAT. Encoded protein: CSSSQRLGEIAETLY. The entire CDR3 is CSSSQRLGEIAETLYF.

Of note for this clone: The germline and genes are mouse ones. Sequencing ends 1 residue short of the CDR3 end; the germline J gene provides the rest. The V call is TRBV26, the J call TRBJ2-1, with TRBD2 matching 9 bases. The V gene end was trimmed by 6 bases and the J gene end by 0 bases; junction bases not matched to a gene: 3. The germline gives CDR1 KGHPV, CDR2 FQNQEV (reference sequence). The CDR3 covers 15 residues. The CDR3 sequence is CASRGLGYNYAEQFF. CDR3 bases read: TGTGCCAGCAGGGGACTGGGTTATAACTATGCTGAGCAGTTC.

Comments on this clone: Genes and germline are mouse. The DNA ends 1 residue before the CDR3 does, and the rest of the CDR3 is filled in from the germline J gene. The rearrangement uses TRBV3 and TRBJ1-3; 7 nucleotides agree with TRBD1. The germline CDR1 and CDR2 sequences are SNHLY and FYNGKV (reference sequence). The V segment lost 6 bases and the J segment 2 bases; nucleotides outside the gene matches: 1. The CDR3 totals 13 residues. The chain's CDR3 is CASSDRAGNTLYF. CDR3 DNA, as far as it was read: TGTGCCAGCAGTGACAGGGCTGGAAATACGCTCTAT. The whole variable domain, filled in from reference TRBV3 and TRBJ1-3, reads GPKVLQIPSHQIIDMGQMVTLNCDPVSNHLYFYWYKQILGQQMEFLVNFYNGKVMEKSKLFKDQFSVERPDGSYFTLKIQPTALEDSAVYFCASSDRAGNTLYFGEGSRLIVV.

By sample share, this clone is medium-sized. Gene names are the mouse ones. The CDR3 end lies 1 residue beyond the end of the read and is filled in from the germline J gene. The chain employs TRBV12-2 and TRBJ2-7; 8 nucleotides line up with TRBD2. CDR3 length equals 13 residues. Germline loops: CDR1 SGHLS, CDR2 HYDKME. With 1 base clipped from V and 7 bases from J, the junction kept 5 bases outside the gene matches. Incomplete CDR3 DNA: TGTGCCAGCTCTCTGGGGGGGCGCGGGGAACAGTAC. Translation: CASSLGGRGEQY. The CDR3, in full, reads CASSLGGRGEQYF.

To note about this clone: Mouse names are used for the genes. Read coverage stops 1 residue before the CDR3 terminus; the germline J gene supplies the remainder. V and J are TRBV5 and TRBJ2-2; 9 bases fit TRBD1. CDR1 and CDR2 (germline): LGHNA, YNLKQL (reference sequence). The CDR3 contains 15 residues. V gave up 0 bases and J gave up 5 bases; unmatched junction bases: 1. This CDR3 reads CASSQEDRGTGQLYF. The covered CDR3 bases are TGTGCCAGCAGCCAAGAGGACAGGGGTACCGGGCAGCTCTAC.

As concerns this clone: Any gene name here is a mouse gene name. The CDR3 extends 1 residue past the end of the read, so its final part is completed from the germline J gene. The chain carries TRBV26 and TRBJ2-2; D is perhaps TRBD1 (6 bases). This CDR3 region has 13 residues. Trimming took 7 bases from V and 2 from J, leaving 8 bases between them. The V gene's germline CDR1 is KGHPV and CDR2 FQNQEV (reference sequence). CDR3 DNA (partial): TGTGCCAGCAAGGGGGAGAACACCGGGCAGCTCTAC. Encoded protein: CASKGENTGQLY. From start to end, the CDR3 is CASKGENTGQLYF.

Concerning this clone: Gene and germline names: mouse. Other DNA variants within this sample encode the same CDR3. Partial CDR3 DNA: TGTGCCAGCAGTCTGGGGGACAGCACGCTCTAT. Its protein is CASSLGDSTLY. In full, the CDR3 is CASSLGDSTLYF. J is TRBJ1-3 and V is TRBV26, with TRBD1 matching 7 bases. The read stops 1 residue short of the end of the CDR3; the missing end is completed from the germline J gene. This CDR3 comprises 12 residues. With V trimmed by 2 bases and J by 10 bases, 2 bases remained unmatched. Looked up from germline, CDR1 is KGHPV and CDR2 is FQNQEV (reference sequence). Full variable domain (outside the CDR3, taken from reference TRBV26 and TRBJ1-3): NSKVIQTPRYLVKGQGQKAKMRCIPEKGHPVVFWYQQNKNNEFKFLINFQNQEVLQQIDMTEKRFSAECPSNSPCSLEIQSSEAGDSALYLCASSLGDSTLYFGEGSRLIVV.

Concerning this clone itself: The gene names given are mouse names. The CDR3 extends 1 residue past the end of the read, so its final part is completed from the germline J gene. The gene calls are TRBV23 and TRBJ1-2. The CDR3 consists of 14 residues. Germline V gene sequence: CDR1 KGHTA, CDR2 FQNQQP. This CDR3 is CSSSQGTANSDYTF. The sequenced CDR3 bases are TGCTCCAGCAGTCAAGGGACCGCAAACTCCGACTACACC. The full variable domain, in which reference TRBV23 and TRBJ1-2 provide the parts outside the CDR3, is DAAVTQKPRYLIKMKGQEAEMKCIPEKGHTAVFWYQQKQSKELKFLIYFQNQQPLDQIDMVKERFSAVCPSSSLCSLGIRTCEAEDSALYLCSSSQGTANSDYTFGSGTRLLVI.

This clone is large in the sample. The germline and genes are mouse ones. The read stops 1 residue short of the end of the CDR3; the missing end is completed from the germline J gene. This chain links TRBV31 with TRBJ2-5; unclear D gene. CDR3 size: 13 residues. Germline V gene data show CDR1 as GKSSPN and CDR2 as SITVG. The V and J ends lost 1 base and 0 bases respectively, with 5 bases between them. The sequenced part of the CDR3 DNA is TGTGCCTGGAGTCCCAATAACCAAGACACCCAGTAC. It is translated as CAWSPNNQDTQY. The full CDR3 is CAWSPNNQDTQYF.

The table lists this clone with a few counts. Gene and germline names: mouse. The read ends 1 residue before the CDR3 terminus; that terminus is restored from the germline J gene. The chain carries TRBV26 and TRBJ1-3; D ambiguous. V was pared by 2 bases and J by 0 bases, with 5 bases between. The germline V gene encodes CDR1 KGHPV and CDR2 FQNQEV (reference sequence). The CDR3 spans 14 residues. The covered CDR3 bases are TGTGCCAGCAGTCTGACAAATTCTGGAAATACGCTCTAT. Protein sequence: CASSLTNSGNTLY. The whole CDR3 sequence is CASSLTNSGNTLYF. Filled out from reference TRBV26 and TRBJ1-3, the complete variable domain reads NSKVIQTPRYLVKGQGQKAKMRCIPEKGHPVVFWYQQNKNNEFKFLINFQNQEVLQQIDMTEKRFSAECPSNSPCSLEIQSSEAGDSALYLCASSLTNSGNTLYFGEGSRLIVV.

Notes on this clone: Genes and germline come from the mouse. The CDR3 goes on 1 residue after the read ends, and that part is filled in from the germline J gene. The rearrangement joins TRBV3 to TRBJ1-2; TRBD1 is a possible D gene (5 bases). Germline CDR1 reads SNHLY; CDR2 reads FYNGKV (reference sequence). Trimming removed 4 bases from V and 2 bases from J, with 8 bases in between. The CDR3 sequence is 13 residues long. CDR3 bases read: TGTGCCAGCAGCTCCCAGGGTAACTCCGACTACACC. Protein sequence: CASSSQGNSDYT. Given in full, the CDR3 is CASSSQGNSDYTF.

For this clone: Mouse names are used for the genes. The read terminates 1 residue ahead of where the CDR3 ends, so the germline J gene completes it. V is TRBV3 and J is TRBJ2-7; 11 nucleotides align to TRBD2. The trim removed 6 bases at V and 4 bases at J, leaving 5 bases unmatched. The CDR3 has 14 amino acids. Per germline, CDR1 SNHLY and CDR2 FYNGKV (reference sequence). This CDR3 is CASRPRDWGYEQYF. The sequenced part of the CDR3 DNA is TGTGCCAGCAGACCCCGGGACTGGGGGTATGAACAGTAC.

About this clone: Gene names are mouse gene names. The read ends 1 residue shy of where the CDR3 ends; the end is completed using the germline J gene. This chain uses TRBV3 with TRBJ2-7; 9 bases line up with TRBD1. CDR1 is SNHLY, CDR2 FYNGKV, per germline (reference sequence). The CDR3 is 15 amino acids. V shed 5 bases and J 0 bases; nucleotides not matched to a gene: 5. CDR3 bases read: TGTGCCAGCAGCAGGGGACAGGGAAGCTCCTATGAACAGTAC. Protein product: CASSRGQGSSYEQY. The whole CDR3 region reads CASSRGQGSSYEQYF.

In regard to this clone: Gene names follow the mouse nomenclature. The sequenced part of the CDR3 DNA is TGCTCCAGCAGTCAATCACAGGGGTACACAGAAGTCTTC. This translates into CSSSQSQGYTEVF. The full CDR3 sequence reads CSSSQSQGYTEVFF. The chain recombines TRBV23 with TRBJ1-1; the DNA was not used to check the table's D call, TRBD1. With the read ending 1 residue before the CDR3 end, the germline J gene is used to fill in that end. Germline values: CDR1 KGHTA, CDR2 FQNQQP. This CDR3 is built from 14 residues. The entire variable domain, with the rest obtained from reference TRBV23 and TRBJ1-1, is as follows: DAAVTQKPRYLIKMKGQEAEMKCIPEKGHTAVFWYQQKQSKELKFLIYFQNQQPLDQIDMVKERFSAVCPSSSLCSLGIRTCEAEDSALYLCSSSQSQGYTEVFFGKGTRLTVV.

This clone qualifies as medium-sized (0.01 to 0.1%). The gene names here belong to mouse. The CDR3 end lies 1 residue beyond the end of the read and is filled in from the germline J gene. This chain connects TRBV12-2 to TRBJ1-3; D might be TRBD1 (5 bases). This CDR3 has 14 residues. In germline, CDR1 is SGHLS, CDR2 HYDKME. Trimming removed 4 bases from V and 0 bases from J, with 9 bases in between. The sequenced part of the CDR3 DNA is TGTGCCAGCTCCATCGACAGTTCTGGAAATACGCTCTAT. Its protein product is CASSIDSSGNTLY. The CDR3 reads in full as CASSIDSSGNTLYF. Using reference TRBV12-2 and TRBJ1-3 for the parts outside the CDR3, the full variable domain is NSGVVQSPRYIIKGKGERSILKCIPISGHLSVAWYQQTQGQELKFFIQHYDKMERDKGNLPSRFSVQQFDDYHSEMNMSALELEDSAVYFCASSIDSSGNTLYFGEGSRLIVV.

This clone was seen only once. Gene and germline names: mouse. With the read ending 1 residue before the CDR3 end, the germline J gene is used to fill in that end. The gene calls are TRBV26 and TRBJ1-1; D is possibly TRBD1 (5 bases). The CDR3 is made up of 13 amino acids. CDR1 is KGHPV, CDR2 FQNQEV, per germline (reference sequence). Deletions cut 4 bases from V and 1 base from J, with 7 bases between. CDR3 loop: CASSQDKNTEVFF. The covered CDR3 bases are TGTGCCAGCAGTCAGGACAAAAACACAGAAGTCTTC.

A note on this clone: The gene names given are mouse names. The read halts 1 residue ahead of the CDR3 end, with the missing end drawn from the germline J gene. The rearrangement links TRBV23 to TRBJ1-1. The germline gives CDR1 KGHTA, CDR2 FQNQQP. This CDR3 region has 13 residues. The CDR3 sequence: CSSSPGANTEVFF. The sequenced CDR3 bases are TGCTCCAGCAGCCCGGGTGCAAACACAGAAGTCTTC.

About this clone: Mouse gene names and germline throughout. Sequencing ends 1 residue short of the CDR3 end; the germline J gene provides the rest. The chain uses TRBV12-1 and TRBJ1-1; D possibly corresponds to TRBD1 (5 bases). Germline lookup yields CDR1 SGHSN and CDR2 HYEKVE. V lost 0 bases to trimming and J lost 4 bases, with 11 bases between them. This CDR3 has 14 residues. Incomplete CDR3 DNA: TGTGCCAGCTCTCTCGAGGGGAGGGGCACAGAAGTCTTC. Residues: CASSLEGRGTEVF. The CDR3, in full, reads CASSLEGRGTEVFF.

This clone has a handful of counts. Genes and germline come from the mouse. The CDR3 goes on 1 residue after the read ends, and that part is filled in from the germline J gene. V is TRBV12-1 and J is TRBJ2-4; D unresolved. The germline V and J ends were trimmed by 2 bases and 0 bases, with 8 bases remaining between them. Germline V gene sequence: CDR1 SGHSN, CDR2 HYEKVE. This CDR3 contains 14 residues. This CDR3 is CASSPRPSQNTLYF. CDR3 bases read: TGTGCCAGCTCTCCCCGACCTAGTCAAAACACCTTGTAC.

As for this clone: The gene names given are mouse names. The read halts 1 residue ahead of the CDR3 end, with the missing end drawn from the germline J gene. The genes are TRBV26 and TRBJ1-6, with D perhaps matching TRBD1 (6 bases). TRBJ1-6 is reported as an ORF; its role is uncertain. The CDR3 is 14 amino acids. Deletions cut 2 bases from V and 4 bases from J, with 6 bases between. Germline V CDR1 and CDR2: KGHPV, FQNQEV (reference sequence). The CDR3 reads CASSLTGYNSPLYF. Incomplete CDR3 DNA: TGTGCCAGCAGTCTGACAGGGTATAATTCGCCCCTCTAC.

This clone was recorded a few times. Gene names denote mouse genes. Sequencing ends 1 residue short of the CDR3 end; the germline J gene provides the rest. This chain joins TRBV13-2 and TRBJ2-7; 11 positions match TRBD2. This CDR3 contains 16 residues. CDR1 and CDR2 from the germline V gene are NNHNN and SYGAGS (reference sequence). Unmatched junction bases numbered 4, after V lost 0 bases and J lost 2 bases. The CDR3 region is CASGDEGLGAPYEQYF. CDR3 DNA (partial): TGTGCCAGCGGTGATGAGGGACTGGGGGCCCCCTATGAACAGTAC.

For this clone: The gene symbols are mouse symbols. The CDR3 end falls 1 residue outside the read, so it is completed with the germline J gene. The gene calls are TRBV4 and TRBJ2-7; D uncertain. Trimming shortened V by 6 bases and J by 4 bases, and 13 bases separated the two germline ends. Germline CDR1 reads LGHDT; CDR2 reads YNNKQL (reference sequence). The CDR3 runs 13 residues. CDR3 bases read: TGTGCCAGCAGTGATGCACCGGGGTATGAACAGTAC. Its translation: CASSDAPGYEQY. The full CDR3 protein reads CASSDAPGYEQYF.

On this clone itself: Mouse gene names and germline throughout. CDR3 DNA (partial): TGTGCCAGCAGCTCGAGGAGGACCAACGAAAGATTATTT. This translates into CASSSRRTNERLF. The entire CDR3 is CASSSRRTNERLFF. The rearrangement joins TRBV3 to TRBJ1-4; D uncertain. From the germline J gene comes the end of the CDR3, since the read stops 1 residue before it. Germline assignment: CDR1 SNHLY and CDR2 FYNGKV (reference sequence). The V end was cut by 4 bases, the J end by 3 bases, with 9 bases between. The length of the CDR3 is 14 residues.